One sample yielded the 27 T cell receptor beta chains listed below, sequenced in a study of T cells expressing NK-cell markers. TCRdb reprocessed the 5' RACE reads, with one entry per CDR3 protein and no DNA. This specimen shows a few hundred thousand distinct CDR3 sequences; the ten leading clones hold over 1.1%. Sequencing was performed on blood T cells: a sorted CD56 or NKG2C T cell subset, CD4+ or CD8+ T cells, or bulk PBMC T cells (not recorded which). These receptors originate from a woman aged 45 to 65 in good health.

The chain uses TRBV20-1 and TRBJ2-4. There are 16 residues in the CDR3. Germline lookup yields CDR1 DFQATT and CDR2 SNEGSKA (reference sequence). The CDR3 loop is CSARDTQALAKNIQYF.

The V call is TRBV5-1, the J call TRBJ2-6. The CDR3 length is 14 residues. Germline CDR1 SGHRS, CDR2 YFSETQ. The CDR3 region is CASSLVVGANVLTF.

V and J are TRBV19 and TRBJ2-7. This CDR3 has 13 residues. Looked up from germline, CDR1 is LNHDA and CDR2 is SQIVND (reference sequence). Here the CDR3 reads CASSIPGSYEQYF.

The chain carries TRBV29-1 and TRBJ1-2; TCRdb picks TRBD1, but there is no DNA to check that call. The CDR3 length is 14 residues. CDR1 is SQVTM and CDR2 is ANQGSEA in the germline V gene. CDR3 sequence: CSVARDRGRYGYTF.

CDR3: CAINRSGRSEQYF. V and J are TRBV6-2 or TRBV6-3 and TRBJ2-7; the D call of TRBD2 rests on TCRdb alone, since no DNA is present to check it. CDR1 and CDR2 from the germline V gene are MNHEY and SVGEGT. The CDR3 has 13 residues.

The CDR3 spells CASTKSRDEGSYNEQFF. The chain joins TRBV7-8 to TRBJ2-1; the D call from TCRdb, TRBD1, cannot be confirmed without DNA. CDR3 length equals 17 residues. Germline lookup yields CDR1 SGHVS and CDR2 FQNEAQ.

V and J are TRBV12-3 or TRBV12-4 and TRBJ2-1; TCRdb's D call, TRBD2, is unchecked because there is no DNA. CDR3 length equals 15 residues. CDR3: CASSWETSGIDEQFF.

The genes are TRBV24-1 and TRBJ2-1. Germline CDR1 and CDR2: KGHDR and SFDVKD. This CDR3 is 15 amino acids long. The CDR3 here is CATRDDRNSYNEQFF.

This sequence joins TRBV29-1 and TRBJ1-2; TCRdb gives TRBD1 as the D gene, but with no DNA this cannot be confirmed. This CDR3 is built from 11 residues. Per germline, CDR1 SQVTM and CDR2 ANQGSEA. CDR3 sequence: CSVPAGYGYTF.

The V call is TRBV6-2 or TRBV6-3, the J call TRBJ1-1; the TCRdb call, TRBD1, lacks DNA for checking. The CDR3 is made up of 16 amino acids. Germline CDR1 MNHEY, CDR2 SVGEGT. The CDR3 protein is CASSYGHVVLNTEAFF.

The rearrangement uses TRBV20-1 and TRBJ2-1; TCRdb's D call of TRBD2 is untestable without DNA. Germline V gene data show CDR1 as DFQATT and CDR2 as SNEGSKA (reference sequence). This CDR3 spans 11 amino acids. The CDR3 loop is CSAGGRDEQFF.

The CDR3 reads CSVWGREDEQFF. This chain connects TRBV29-1 to TRBJ2-1; TCRdb reports TRBD1, a call that lacks DNA to check it against. The CDR3 runs 12 residues. Germline V gene sequence: CDR1 SQVTM, CDR2 ANQGSEA.

The V gene is TRBV12-3 or TRBV12-4, the J gene TRBJ2-3. The CDR3 length is 12 residues. CDR3 in amino acids: CASSFSRDTQYF.

The J gene is TRBJ1-5, the V gene TRBV14; TCRdb designates TRBD1, a call that cannot be tested without DNA. CDR3 length equals 17 residues. From germline, CDR1 is SGHDN and CDR2 FVKESK. CDR3 region: CASSRRGGKDSNQPQHF.

The chain uses TRBV10-2 and TRBJ2-1; the TRBD1 assignment by TCRdb is unverifiable without DNA. The CDR3 extends over 14 amino acids. Germline CDR1 is WSHSY and CDR2 is SAAADI. This CDR3 reads CASTLGGMNNEQFF.

V and J are TRBV6-2 or TRBV6-3 and TRBJ2-2; TCRdb calls TRBD1, which cannot be checked without DNA. Germline V CDR1 and CDR2: MNHEY, SVGEGT. The CDR3 has 13 residues. The CDR3 spells CASVRDRGGELFF.

The rearrangement uses TRBV4-1 and TRBJ1-1. This CDR3 is 15 amino acids long. The germline V gene encodes CDR1 MGHRA and CDR2 YSYEKL. CDR3: CASSRPTSGNTEAFF.

The J gene is TRBJ2-1, the V gene TRBV7-2; TCRdb selects TRBD1, and the lack of DNA leaves this call unchecked. This CDR3 spans 16 amino acids. Germline V CDR1 and CDR2: SGHTA, FQGNSA. The CDR3 protein is CASSLVGSGANLEQFF.

The gene calls are TRBV12-3 or TRBV12-4 and TRBJ2-6. The CDR3 has 14 amino acids. The CDR3 reads CASRDLSGANVLTF.

The gene calls are TRBV7-6 and TRBJ2-7; the D gene TCRdb calls, TRBD2, cannot be checked with no DNA. This CDR3 comprises 15 residues. CDR1 SGHVS and CDR2 FNYEAQ come from the germline V gene. This CDR3 is CASSPGLAVSYEQYF.

The V and J genes are TRBV23-1 and TRBJ2-5. TRBV23-1 is known as an ORF, though its function is uncertain. The CDR3 is made up of 12 amino acids. This chain's CDR3 is CASSQTTGTQYF.

J is TRBJ2-6 and V is TRBV5-1. The CDR3 extends over 16 amino acids. Looked up from germline, CDR1 is SGHRS and CDR2 is YFSETQ. The chain's CDR3 is CASSLPPVTGANVLTF. Drawing the rest from reference TRBV5-1 and TRBJ2-6, the complete variable domain is KAGVTQTPRYLIKTRGQQVTLSCSPISGHRSVSWYQQTPGQGLQFLFEYFSETQRNKGNFPGRFSGRQFSNSRSEMNVSTLELGDSALYLCASSLPPVTGANVLTFGAGSRLTVL.

The V gene is TRBV7-2, the J gene TRBJ2-3; TCRdb's D call of TRBD2 is untestable without DNA. Per the germline V gene, CDR1 is SGHTA and CDR2 is FQGNSA. This CDR3 comprises 16 residues. This chain's CDR3 is CASSSLARGGTDTQYF.

The chain employs TRBV20-1 and TRBJ2-1; the TCRdb call, TRBD1, lacks DNA for checking. CDR1 and CDR2 (germline): DFQATT, SNEGSKA (reference sequence). The CDR3 spans 11 residues. The CDR3 loop is CSAYAPYEQFF.

The chain employs TRBV4-1 and TRBJ2-5; TCRdb selects TRBD1, and the lack of DNA leaves this call unchecked. The CDR3 runs to 13 residues. Per germline, CDR1 MGHRA and CDR2 YSYEKL. CDR3 amino acids: CASSQGRRETQYF.

The rearrangement uses TRBV20-1 and TRBJ2-1; TCRdb's D call of TRBD1 is untestable without DNA. The CDR3 runs 14 residues. Germline V gene data show CDR1 as DFQATT and CDR2 as SNEGSKA (reference sequence). This CDR3 reads CSARVPGSVGEQFF.

The rearrangement links TRBV6-5 to TRBJ2-5; the D call from TCRdb, TRBD2, cannot be confirmed without DNA. The length of the CDR3 is 16 residues. Germline assignment: CDR1 MNHEY and CDR2 SVGAGI. CDR3 sequence: CASTTSGRRPQETQYF.